This TCR beta chain was sequenced for a study of cytomegalovirus exposure and HLA in healthy donors. Produced via immunoSEQ multiplex PCR; TCRdb's table is partial and in-frame only. Among hundreds of thousands of clones, 70% to 90% were seen once, and the ten largest hold less than 7%. The CDR3 sequence is 17 residues long. Per the germline V gene, CDR1 is MGHRA and CDR2 is YSYEKL. V was pared by 5 bases and J by 2 bases, with 21 bases between. Study findings and constraints: The study flagged some 170 TCR beta chains as cytomegalovirus-associated.

This clone was seen just once. Its antigen is unidentified. The chain links TRBV4-1 to TRBJ1-1; no clear D gene. The sample comprised PBMCs. This TCR came from a woman between 18 and 29 years old in good health and CMV-seronegative. CDR3 bases: TGCGCCAGCAGCGCAGTCGATATGGGATTCTTAAACACTGAAGCTTTCTTT. It is translated as CASSAVDMGFLNTEAFF.